This passage covers 30 T cell receptor beta chains from one sample sequenced in a study of cytomegalovirus exposure and HLA in healthy donors. PCR involved 60 Vbeta and 13 Jbeta primers. This table comes from immunoSEQ multiplex PCR, and its TCRdb copy is limited to in-frame clones, with some not included. The data show 98,000 or so clones, approximately 80% seen once. What was sequenced was PBMCs. The receptors here all came from a woman younger than 35 in good health and CMV-seropositive.

On this clone: A junction boundary mismatches the germline segment, possibly from a read error. The chain carries TRBV5-1 and TRBJ2-2; D ambiguous. This CDR3 is built from 13 residues. From germline, CDR1 is SGHRS and CDR2 YFSETQ. CDR3 DNA sequence: TGCGCCAGCAGATTGGCTAGCACCGGGGAGCTGTTTTTT. It codes for CASRLASTGELFF.

This chain joins TRBV28 and TRBJ1-5; TRBD1 aligns across 11 bases. This CDR3 is 17 amino acids long. Germline CDR1 MDHEN, CDR2 SYDVKM. Trimming removed 1 base from V and 4 bases from J; junction bases left unmatched: 6. CDR3 DNA: TGTGCCAGCAGTTTATTTGGGACAGGGGGGCTGAATCAGCCCCAGCATTTT. Amino acid sequence: CASSLFGTGGLNQPQHF.

This clone came up once. The chain couples TRBV7-6 to TRBJ2-1, with 8 bases that match TRBD2. Germline assignment: CDR1 SGHVS and CDR2 FNYEAQ. V shed 4 bases, J shed 8 bases, and the junction held 10 bases outside the gene matches. This CDR3 has 15 amino acids. The CDR3 region is CASSWTSQSFHEQFF. DNA for the CDR3: TGTGCCAGCAGCTGGACTAGCCAATCGTTTCATGAGCAGTTCTTC.

The chain couples TRBV28 to TRBJ2-3; 8 positions agree with TRBD1. V shed 3 bases and J 6 bases; nucleotides not matched to a gene: 2. Germline loops: CDR1 MDHEN, CDR2 SYDVKM. The length of the CDR3 is 13 residues. The CDR3 region is CASSFYRGDTQYF. DNA of the CDR3: TGTGCCAGCAGTTTCTACAGGGGGGATACGCAGTATTTT. The full variable domain, completed using reference TRBV28 and TRBJ2-3, is DVKVTQSSRYLVKRTGEKVFLECVQDMDHENMFWYRQDPGLGLRLIYFSYDVKMKEKGDIPEGYSVSREKKERFSLILESASTNQTSMYLCASSFYRGDTQYFGPGTRLTVL.

This chain uses TRBV13 with TRBJ1-1; TRBD1 aligns across 8 bases. The CDR3 contains 15 residues. CDR1 is PRHDT and CDR2 is FYEKMQ in the germline V gene (reference sequence). J was trimmed by 2 bases and V by 4 bases; bases with no gene match: 6. The CDR3 nucleotides read TGTGCCAGCAGCTCCTTAGGACAGGGAAACACTGAAGCTTTCTTT. It specifies CASSSLGQGNTEAFF.

V and J are TRBV7-2 and TRBJ2-7; 14 bases are shared with TRBD2. Trimming took 2 bases from V and 3 from J; bases not matched to a gene: 6. Germline V gene data show CDR1 as SGHTA and CDR2 as FQGNSA. The CDR3 extends over 17 amino acids. The CDR3 coding sequence is TGTGCCAGCAGCTTATCAGGGACTAGCGGGAGTTACTACGAGCAGTACTTC. It translates to CASSLSGTSGSYYEQYF.

This CDR3 reads CASNTQGGLAGANEQYF. The DNA for the CDR3 is TGTGCCAGCAACACCCAGGGGGGACTAGCGGGAGCGAACGAGCAGTACTTC. The genes are TRBV7-8 and TRBJ2-7, with 14 bases that match TRBD2. Germline CDR1 SGHVS, CDR2 FQNEAQ. With 7 bases clipped from V and 5 bases from J, the junction kept 13 bases outside the gene matches. The length of the CDR3 is 17 residues.

The chain is built from TRBV9 and TRBJ2-1, with 7 bases fitting TRBD1. This CDR3 is built from 14 residues. Germline V CDR1 and CDR2: SGDLS, YYNGEE. The J segment lost 4 bases and the V segment lost 0 bases, leaving 1 base of the junction unmatched. CDR3 loop: CASSVAGQYNEQFF. The CDR3 DNA follows: TGTGCCAGCAGCGTAGCGGGACAGTACAATGAGCAGTTCTTC. Full variable domain (missing parts from reference TRBV9 and TRBJ2-1): DSGVTQTPKHLITATGQRVTLRCSPRSGDLSVYWYQQSLDQGLQFLIQYYNGEERAKGNILERFSAQQFPDLHSELNLSSLELGDSALYFCASSVAGQYNEQFFGPGTRLTVL.

The chain recombines TRBV9 with TRBJ2-1; 12 bases line up with TRBD2. The CDR3 runs 16 residues. The V and J ends lost 3 bases and 6 bases, in that order; junction bases with no gene match: 7. The V gene's germline CDR1 is SGDLS and CDR2 YYNGEE. Here the CDR3 reads CASSELAGGLGNEQFF. The CDR3 DNA reads as TGTGCCAGCAGCGAACTAGCGGGAGGACTAGGCAATGAGCAGTTCTTC.

The genes are TRBV27 and TRBJ2-7; 12 nucleotides line up with TRBD2. CDR1 is MNHEY, CDR2 SMNVEV, per germline (reference sequence). V gave up 5 bases and J gave up 3 bases; unmatched junction bases: 5. This CDR3 region has 15 residues. The CDR3 reads CASSTRTSGIYEQYF. As DNA, the CDR3 is TGTGCCAGCAGTACCCGGACTAGCGGGATCTACGAGCAGTACTTC.

V is TRBV2 and J is TRBJ2-1; D is uncertain. CDR3 length equals 12 residues. Trimming pared 4 bases from V and 5 bases from J, leaving 6 bases between. CDR1 is SNHLY, CDR2 FYNNEI, per germline. CDR3 protein: CASSGLDNEQFF. The CDR3 DNA follows: TGTGCCAGCAGTGGTCTTGACAATGAGCAGTTCTTC.

The J gene is TRBJ1-2, the V gene TRBV28; D is possibly TRBD1 (6 bases). Germline CDR1 MDHEN, CDR2 SYDVKM. The CDR3 consists of 16 residues. The ends were cut back, 6 bases at V and 5 bases at J, with 22 bases in the middle. As DNA, the CDR3 is TGTGCCAGCAGCCCTCCCGGGACACCCACTCGGTATGGCTACACCTTC. Encoded protein: CASSPPGTPTRYGYTF.

V gene TRBV5-1 combines with J gene TRBJ1-4; D may be TRBD1 (6 bases). Germline lookup yields CDR1 SGHRS and CDR2 YFSETQ. The CDR3 length is 15 residues. The V end was cut by 2 bases, the J end by 8 bases, with 16 bases between. CDR3: CASSFVAQGEEKLFF. As DNA, the CDR3 is TGCGCCAGCAGCTTTGTCGCACAGGGAGAGGAAAAACTGTTTTTT. The whole variable domain, remainder taken from reference TRBV5-1 and TRBJ1-4, is KAGVTQTPRYLIKTRGQQVTLSCSPISGHRSVSWYQQTPGQGLQFLFEYFSETQRNKGNFPGRFSGRQFSNSRSEMNVSTLELGDSALYLCASSFVAQGEEKLFFGSGTQLSVL.

The chain has TRBV6-6 and TRBJ2-1; maybe TRBD2 (5 bases). Germline V gives CDR1 MNHNY, CDR2 SVGAGI (reference sequence). The CDR3 totals 15 residues. V lost 5 bases and J 7 bases, leaving 18 bases between the germline ends. CDR3 nucleotide sequence: TGTGCCAGCAGTACCCTCGGACGGGGTGGGAATGAGCAGTTCTTC. This codes for CASSTLGRGGNEQFF.

CDR3 sequence: CASSGVFYEQYF. DNA of the CDR3: TGTGCCAGTTCAGGGGTTTTCTACGAGCAGTACTTC. This chain connects TRBV25-1 to TRBJ2-7; a possible D gene is TRBD1 (6 bases). Trimming pared 9 bases from V and 3 bases from J, leaving 12 bases between. The CDR3 totals 12 residues. Per the germline V gene, CDR1 is MGHDK and CDR2 is SYGVNS.

This chain links TRBV19 with TRBJ2-7; 13 bases line up with TRBD2. The V gene end was trimmed by 5 bases and the J gene end by 9 bases; junction bases not matched to a gene: 7. Germline V gene data show CDR1 as LNHDA and CDR2 as SQIVND (reference sequence). CDR3 length: 14 residues. The CDR3 DNA is TGTGCCAGTAGTCCGGGACTAGCGGGACGGGGGCAGTACTTC. Protein product: CASSPGLAGRGQYF.

The chain links TRBV28 to TRBJ2-1; 12 bases are shared with TRBD2. J lost 4 bases, V lost 5 bases, and 6 bases had no gene match. The V gene's germline CDR1 is MDHEN and CDR2 SYDVKM. The CDR3 is 16 amino acids. The CDR3 bases are TGTGCCAGCAGTCCCCCACTAGCGGGAGGTTACAATGAGCAGTTCTTC. Translation gives CASSPPLAGGYNEQFF. Combining the CDR3 with reference TRBV28 and TRBJ2-1 gives the whole variable domain DVKVTQSSRYLVKRTGEKVFLECVQDMDHENMFWYRQDPGLGLRLIYFSYDVKMKEKGDIPEGYSVSREKKERFSLILESASTNQTSMYLCASSPPLAGGYNEQFFGPGTRLTVL.

This chain connects TRBV19 to TRBJ2-1, with a possible D match to TRBD2 (6 bases). V dropped 3 bases and J dropped 0 bases, with 9 bases sitting between them. Germline V gene lookup returns CDR1 LNHDA and CDR2 SQIVND (reference sequence). This CDR3 region has 15 residues. CDR3 protein: CASSISGSSYNEQFF. Written as DNA, the CDR3 is TGTGCCAGTAGTATTAGCGGAAGCTCCTACAATGAGCAGTTCTTC.

This clone has only a few counts. J is TRBJ1-5 and V is TRBV30; possibly TRBD1 for D (5 bases). The CDR3 is 14 amino acids. CDR1 GTSNPN and CDR2 SVGIG come from the germline V gene (reference sequence). Trimming cost V 4 bases and J 3 bases, with 13 bases left between them. The CDR3 reads CAWNLETDNQPQHF. For the CDR3, the DNA is TGTGCCTGGAATTTAGAGACAGACAATCAGCCCCAGCATTTT.

The chain recombines TRBV5-6 with TRBJ2-7; perhaps TRBD1 as D (6 bases). Per the germline V gene, CDR1 is SGHDT and CDR2 is YYEEEE. This CDR3 comprises 13 residues. Trimming removed 4 bases from V and 1 base from J, with 9 bases in between. The CDR3 DNA sequence: TGTGCCAGCAGCCAGGGGTGGTCCTACGAGCAGTACTTC. Encoded protein: CASSQGWSYEQYF.

The chain links TRBV4-2 to TRBJ1-2; D may be TRBD1 (5 bases). In germline, CDR1 is LGHNA, CDR2 YNFKEQ. Trimming left V 1 base short and J 5 bases short, with 11 bases between. This CDR3 region has 14 residues. CDR3 sequence (DNA): TGTGCCAGCAGCCAAGCTCCGGGACTATATGGCTACACCTTC. It encodes CASSQAPGLYGYTF.

The chain combines TRBV28 with TRBJ2-1; D possibly corresponds to TRBD2 (5 bases). Germline loops: CDR1 MDHEN, CDR2 SYDVKM. V was cut by 3 bases and J by 7 bases, with 13 bases left in between. This CDR3 has 14 amino acids. In DNA form, the CDR3 reads TGTGCCAGCAGTTTGGGCGGGCTAAGGAATGAGCAGTTCTTC. It is translated as CASSLGGLRNEQFF.

The rearrangement joins TRBV2 to TRBJ2-5, with 8 bases aligning to TRBD2. The J segment lost 5 bases and the V segment lost 4 bases, leaving 6 bases of the junction unmatched. The CDR3 runs to 14 residues. Germline CDR1 SNHLY, CDR2 FYNNEI. The CDR3 loop reads CASSAGRAVETQYF. The CDR3, as DNA: TGTGCCAGCAGTGCCGGGAGGGCCGTGGAGACCCAGTACTTC.

This clone has a handful of counts. The gene calls are TRBV5-1 and TRBJ2-1, with D tentatively TRBD2 (6 bases). This CDR3 is built from 14 residues. Trimming pared 4 bases from V and 6 bases from J, leaving 14 bases between. CDR1 is SGHRS and CDR2 is YFSETQ in the germline V gene. The CDR3 here is CASSRTTSTNEQFF. The CDR3 coding sequence is TGCGCCAGCAGCCGGACGACTAGTACCAATGAGCAGTTCTTC.

The rearrangement joins TRBV7-9 to TRBJ1-3, with D possibly TRBD1 on 6 matching bases. V was cut by 4 bases and J by 4 bases, with 11 bases left in between. Looked up from germline, CDR1 is SEHNR and CDR2 is FQNEAQ (reference sequence). The CDR3 has 14 residues. Here the CDR3 DNA reads TGTGCCAGCAGCTCCGGCGACAGGGGAAACACCATATATTTT. It yields the protein CASSSGDRGNTIYF.

This rearrangement joins TRBV10-3 to TRBJ2-7; TRBD1 matches at 7 bases. Trimming took 10 bases from V and 2 from J; bases not matched to a gene: 5. This CDR3 region has 12 residues. The germline V gene encodes CDR1 ENHRY and CDR2 SYGVKD. CDR3 DNA sequence: TGTGCCACTGGACAGGAGACCTACGAGCAGTACTTC. As protein: CATGQETYEQYF.

This rearrangement joins TRBV30 to TRBJ1-5; 7 nucleotides agree with TRBD1. V lost 3 bases and J lost 8; bases outside the gene matches: 10. This CDR3 contains 14 residues. CDR1 is GTSNPN, CDR2 SVGIG, per germline (reference sequence). The CDR3 bases are TGTGCCTGGAGCAACCGTAAACAGGGGAAGCCCCAGCATTTT. Its translation is CAWSNRKQGKPQHF.

This chain uses TRBV2 with TRBJ2-3; a possible D gene is TRBD1 (6 bases). Germline lookup yields CDR1 SNHLY and CDR2 FYNNEI. The CDR3 contains 17 residues. V lost 4 bases, J lost 5 bases, and 22 bases lay in between. This CDR3 reads CASSGPWVLVGGDTQYF. The DNA for the CDR3 is TGTGCCAGCAGTGGACCCTGGGTCTTAGTAGGGGGAGATACGCAGTATTTT.

The chain uses TRBV18 and TRBJ2-3; D uncertain. Germline CDR1 is KGHSH and CDR2 is LQKENI. The CDR3 sequence is 12 residues long. V lost 3 bases to trimming and J lost 3 bases, with 4 bases between them. CDR3: CASSPQTDTQYF. Written as DNA, the CDR3 is TGTGCCAGCTCACCCCAGACAGATACGCAGTATTTT.

This clone occurred a few times. One junction end disagrees with the germline gene, perhaps due to a read error. The same CDR3 can be traced to other DNA sequences in this sample. V is TRBV29-1 and J is TRBJ2-7; TRBD1 matches at 9 bases. This CDR3 comprises 14 residues. CDR1 is SQVTM, CDR2 ANQGSEA, per germline. The CDR3 reads CSVARDREPYEQYF. CDR3 sequence (DNA): TGTAGCGTGGCACGGGACAGGGAGCCCTACGAGCAGTACTTC.